The 17 T cell receptor beta chains given below trace back to one sample, sequenced in a study of blood T cell repertoires in COVID-19. Using immunoSEQ multiplex PCR, the repertoire was profiled, and TCRdb retains in-frame clones only, with some absent. The sample shows over 150,000 clones, 65% to 90% of them seen only once. The sequenced sample was peripheral blood. These receptors originate from a woman between 55 and 75 years old with COVID-19, enrolled during active disease.

J is TRBJ2-4 and V is TRBV6-5; TRBD1 agrees at 8 bases. The J segment lost 7 bases and the V segment lost 0 bases, leaving 5 bases of the junction unmatched. Germline assignment: CDR1 MNHEY and CDR2 SVGAGI. The CDR3 covers 15 residues. Here the CDR3 reads CASSYSDRGGNIQYF. CDR3 coding DNA: TGTGCCAGCAGTTACTCAGACAGGGGCGGTAACATTCAGTACTTC.

V usage is TRBV24-1 and J usage is TRBJ1-6; D not resolved. This CDR3 has 13 amino acids. The germline V gene has CDR1 KGHDR and CDR2 SFDVKD. The ends were cut back, 9 bases at V and 5 bases at J, with 10 bases in the middle. The CDR3 DNA reads TGTGCCACCCGGCGGAGCGATAATTCACCCCTCCACTTT. Translated: CATRRSDNSPLHF.

The chain employs TRBV20-1 and TRBJ1-2; D might be TRBD1 (5 bases). The CDR3 totals 11 residues. The V gene's germline CDR1 is DFQATT and CDR2 SNEGSKA (reference sequence). V was shortened by 3 bases and J by 8 bases, with 10 bases between the two germline ends. The CDR3 region is CSASAGKGYTF. CDR3 in DNA: TGCAGTGCTAGTGCAGGGAAGGGCTACACCTTC.

There are a few counts of this clone. This chain links TRBV5-1 with TRBJ1-5, with TRBD1 identical over 10 bases. With V trimmed by 0 bases and J by 6 bases, 3 bases remained unmatched. Germline loops: CDR1 SGHRS, CDR2 YFSETQ. This CDR3 has 15 amino acids. The CDR3 region is CASSLAGTGVQPQHF. CDR3 in DNA: TGCGCCAGCAGCTTGGCCGGGACAGGGGTTCAGCCCCAGCATTTT.

For this clone: This sample also contains other DNA sequences that code for the same CDR3. The chain employs TRBV18 and TRBJ2-7; D is possibly TRBD1 (5 bases). CDR3 length: 13 amino acids. The germline V gene encodes CDR1 KGHSH and CDR2 LQKENI. V lost 3 bases and J 2 bases, leaving 8 bases between the germline ends. CDR3 amino acids: CASSPQGTYEQYF. CDR3 sequence (DNA): TGTGCCAGCTCACCCCAGGGAACCTACGAGCAGTACTTC.

The chain links TRBV5-1 to TRBJ2-3; 11 positions agree with TRBD2. Germline lookup yields CDR1 SGHRS and CDR2 YFSETQ. The J segment lost 2 bases and the V segment lost 2 bases, leaving 7 bases of the junction unmatched. The CDR3 totals 17 residues. The CDR3, as DNA: TGCGCCAGCAGCTTTTACCTAGCGGGGGGACACACAGATACGCAGTATTTT. It is translated as CASSFYLAGGHTDTQYF.

This clone was counted only a few times. The chain is built from TRBV6-6 and TRBJ2-6; 11 nucleotides align to TRBD1. With V trimmed by 5 bases and J by 0 bases, 3 bases remained unmatched. Germline loops: CDR1 MNHNY, CDR2 SVGAGI (reference sequence). The CDR3 sequence is 17 residues long. CDR3 in amino acids: CASSRTGGASGANVLTF. Here the CDR3 DNA reads TGTGCCAGCAGTCGGACAGGGGGCGCCTCTGGGGCCAACGTCCTGACTTTC.

Concerning this clone itself: Mismatch with germline at one junction end may stem from a read error. The gene calls are TRBV7-7 and TRBJ2-5; the match to TRBD2 covers 11 bases. This CDR3 has 16 amino acids. Germline assignment: CDR1 SSHAT and CDR2 FNYEAQ (reference sequence). CDR3 protein: CASSYGLAGRQETQYF. Here the CDR3 DNA reads TGTGCTAGCAGCTATGGACTAGCGGGCCGCCAAGAGACCCAGTACTTC.

The chain recombines TRBV5-5 with TRBJ1-5; 9 nucleotides line up with TRBD1. Germline trimming cut 2 bases from V and 7 bases from J; bases unmatched to any gene: 4. The CDR3 is made up of 14 amino acids. CDR1 is SGHKS, CDR2 YYEKEE, per germline (reference sequence). The CDR3: CASSFTGTGQPQHF. Written as DNA, the CDR3 is TGTGCCAGCAGCTTTACAGGGACAGGGCAGCCCCAGCATTTT.

In this sample, this clone turned up once. The chain uses TRBV7-9 and TRBJ2-1; 7 bases fit TRBD2. Germline V gene sequence: CDR1 SEHNR, CDR2 FQNEAQ (reference sequence). The CDR3 totals 14 residues. V lost 4 bases to trimming and J lost 7 bases; unmatched junction nucleotides: 7. The chain's CDR3 is CASSSWSGGNEQFF. CDR3 sequence (DNA): TGTGCCAGCAGCTCATGGTCGGGGGGAAATGAGCAGTTCTTC.

The rearrangement links TRBV5-4 to TRBJ2-6; perhaps TRBD1 as D (6 bases). V lost 4 bases, J lost 0 bases, and 17 bases lay in between. Germline V gene sequence: CDR1 SGHNT, CDR2 YYREEE (reference sequence). This CDR3 region has 18 residues. The CDR3 region is CASSAYGTTLSGANVLTF. The CDR3 coding sequence is TGTGCCAGCAGCGCTTACGGGACAACTCTCTCTGGGGCCAACGTCCTGACTTTC.

V and J are TRBV12-5 and TRBJ2-5, with D unresolved. The CDR3 runs to 13 residues. CDR1 LGHNT and CDR2 FRNRAP come from the germline V gene. V was pared by 2 bases and J by 5 bases, with 9 bases between. The CDR3 reads CASGLSPLETQYF. In DNA form, the CDR3 reads TGTGCTAGTGGTTTGTCCCCCCTTGAGACCCAGTACTTC.

This chain uses TRBV30 with TRBJ1-2; 11 bases fit TRBD1. The CDR3 length is 14 residues. J gave up 8 bases and V 3 bases, and 8 bases lay outside the gene matches. CDR1 and CDR2 from the germline V gene are GTSNPN and SVGIG (reference sequence). The CDR3 DNA reads TGTGCCTGGAGCACGGACAGGGGGCGAAAAGGCTACACCTTC. Its translation is CAWSTDRGRKGYTF.

The gene calls are TRBV7-8 and TRBJ1-2, with a possible D match to TRBD1 (6 bases). Germline V gene data show CDR1 as SGHVS and CDR2 as FQNEAQ. V lost 4 bases and J 5 bases, leaving 20 bases between the germline ends. This CDR3 is 16 amino acids long. The DNA of the CDR3 is TGTGCCAGCAGCTCTCGGGGACACAGGGATTCGTATGGCTACACCTTC. This encodes CASSSRGHRDSYGYTF. The whole variable domain, remainder taken from reference TRBV7-8 and TRBJ1-2, is GAGVSQSPRYKVAKRGQDVALRCDPISGHVSLFWYQQALGQGPEFLTYFQNEAQLDKSGLPSDRFFAERPEGSVSTLKIQRTQQEDSAVYLCASSSRGHRDSYGYTFGSGTRLTVV.

The chain is built from TRBV9 and TRBJ1-2, with TRBD1 identical over 8 bases. V was clipped by 3 bases and J by 4 bases; unmatched bases: 2. The CDR3 sequence is 13 residues long. CDR1 and CDR2 (germline): SGDLS, YYNGEE. For the CDR3, the DNA is TGTGCCAGCAGCGGGGACAGGTCCTATGGCTACACCTTC. Translated, it gives CASSGDRSYGYTF. Together with reference TRBV9 and TRBJ1-2, the CDR3 gives the full variable domain: DSGVTQTPKHLITATGQRVTLRCSPRSGDLSVYWYQQSLDQGLQFLIQYYNGEERAKGNILERFSAQQFPDLHSELNLSSLELGDSALYFCASSGDRSYGYTFGSGTRLTVV.

The chain is built from TRBV2 and TRBJ1-3; D is unclear. Germline V lookup: CDR1 SNHLY, CDR2 FYNNEI. This CDR3 comprises 12 residues. V dropped 8 bases and J dropped 4 bases, with 9 bases sitting between them. The chain's CDR3 is CASHGPGNTIYF. CDR3 coding DNA: TGTGCCAGCCACGGTCCAGGAAACACCATATATTTT. The full variable domain, rest sourced from reference TRBV2 and TRBJ1-3, is EPEVTQTPSHQVTQMGQEVILRCVPISNHLYFYWYRQILGQKVEFLVSFYNNEISEKSEIFDDQFSVERPDGSNFTLKIRSTKLEDSAMYFCASHGPGNTIYFGEGSWLTVV.

The chain couples TRBV28 to TRBJ1-2; tentatively, D is TRBD1 (6 bases). CDR1 and CDR2 (germline): MDHEN, SYDVKM. V gave up 5 bases and J gave up 4 bases, with 14 bases separating them. The CDR3 consists of 14 residues. The CDR3 sequence: CASSLGEGGYGYTF. CDR3 DNA sequence: TGTGCCAGCAGTCTAGGGGAGGGGGGCTATGGCTACACCTTC.